These T cell receptor beta chains were read from a single sample in a study of control samples from healthy donors and cancer patients. Repertoires were generated with immunoSEQ multiplex PCR, while TCRdb's copy carries only in-frame clones and drops some. The repertoire holds about 70,000 clones, with roughly 93% as singletons. Sequencing input: blood. These receptor sequences come from a woman in her 30s in good health. Both conserved end residues are part of each CDR3. D genes are given only for firm matches. Clone size is not always given. Where it is, it says once, few, many or a class for expanded clones.

j_call d_call clone_size v_call cdr3_nt cdr3_aa
TRBJ2-5 - - TRBV6-1 TGTGCCAGCAATGAAATTGGGCGGCAAGAGACCCAGTACTTC CASNEIGRQETQYF
TRBJ1-4 - - TRBV6-1 TGTGCCAGCAGTGAACTGGGGGCTACAACTAATGAAAAACTGTTTTTT CASSELGATTNEKLFF
TRBJ2-1 - once TRBV5-1 TGCGCCAGCTCTGGGACTCGCTTTGGCAATGAGCAGTTCTTC CASSGTRFGNEQFF
TRBJ1-2 TRBD1 - TRBV6-1 TGTGCCAGCAGTGAAGGGACAGGGTTCTCCTATGGCTACACCTTC CASSEGTGFSYGYTF
TRBJ1-5 TRBD1 - TRBV29-1 TGCAGCGTTGGACAGGGGAATCAGCCCCAGCATTTT CSVGQGNQPQHF
TRBJ1-2 - - TRBV21-1 - CASSKVVGQGILYGYTF
TRBJ1-5 - - TRBV10-2 TGCGCCAGCCTGGGGCAGGGCCGCAATCAGCCCCAGCATTTT CASLGQGRNQPQHF
TRBJ1-1 - - TRBV29-1 TGCAGCGTTTCGGTAGAGAACACTGAAGCTTTCTTT CSVSVENTEAFF
TRBJ1-1 - - TRBV2 TGTGCCAGCAGTGTGCAGGGCACTGAAGCTTTCTTT CASSVQGTEAFF
TRBJ2-1 TRBD1 once TRBV3-1/TRBV3-2 TGTGCCAGCAGCCAAGCACCGGGACAGGGTTATGAGCAGTTCTTC CASSQAPGQGYEQFF
TRBJ2-1 - - TRBV28 TGTGCCAGCAGACCCCCACGAGGGGTTTCCTACAATGAGCAGTTCTTC CASRPPRGVSYNEQFF
TRBJ1-6 - - TRBV19 TGTGCCAGTAGTCCACAGCAGGGGCGTAATTCACCCCTCCACTTT CASSPQQGRNSPLHF
TRBJ1-6 - - TRBV28 TGTGCCAGCAGTAACATGGGTTCACCCCTCCACTTT CASSNMGSPLHF
TRBJ2-1 - - TRBV7-3 TGTGCCAGCAGCTTTGGGAATGAGCAGTTCTTC CASSFGNEQFF
TRBJ2-3 - - TRBV6-5 TGTGCCAGCTCCCAACCTCCCGTGGATACGCAGTATTTT CASSQPPVDTQYF
TRBJ2-1 TRBD1 - TRBV12-3/TRBV12-4 TGTGCCAGCACGGTGACAGGGAAGCATGAGCAGTTCTTC CASTVTGKHEQFF
TRBJ1-2 TRBD1 - TRBV30 TGTGCCTGGAGCAAGGGGGGGACAGGTAGAGGGGATGGCTACACCTTC CAWSKGGTGRGDGYTF
TRBJ1-3 - once TRBV9 TGTGCCAGCAGCGTAGCTCCTCCGGGGGCTGGAAACACCATATATTTT CASSVAPPGAGNTIYF
TRBJ2-3 - - TRBV5-1 TGCGCCAGCAGCTTGACTAGCACAGATACGCAGTATTTT CASSLTSTDTQYF
TRBJ1-1 TRBD1 - TRBV2 TGTGCCAGCAGGAGGGACAGATTGAACACTGAAGCTTTCTTT CASRRDRLNTEAFF
TRBJ2-3 - - TRBV6-6 TGTGCCAGCAGTTTCCCTGGCACAGATACGCAGTATTTT CASSFPGTDTQYF
TRBJ1-1 - - TRBV4-2 TGTGCCAGCAGCCAAGATCCCTTAAGGGGGGTCACTGAAGCTTTCTTT CASSQDPLRGVTEAFF
TRBJ2-6 - - TRBV7-8 TGTGCCAGCAGCTTAGCGTATGGGGTACCCAACGTCCTGACTTTC CASSLAYGVPNVLTF
TRBJ2-2 TRBD1 once TRBV2 TGTGCCAGCAGTGAGCCAAGGACAGGGGGCCCCGGGGAGCTGTTTTTT CASSEPRTGGPGELFF
TRBJ1-3 - - TRBV2 TGTGCCAGCACCACTCGGACCGTCCATCCCTCTGGAAACACCATATATTTT CASTTRTVHPSGNTIYF
TRBJ2-5 - - TRBV29-1 TGCAGCGTTGAAGGTAGCCAAGAGACCCAGTACTTC CSVEGSQETQYF
TRBJ1-3 - - TRBV10-1 TGCGCCAGCAGTGTCGGGGGTTCTGGAAACACCATATATTTT CASSVGGSGNTIYF
TRBJ2-1 TRBD2 - TRBV3-1/TRBV3-2 TGTGCCAGCAGCCAAGGGCGGGGGGGTTTCAATGAGCAGTTCTTC CASSQGRGGFNEQFF
TRBJ1-2 TRBD1 - TRBV2 TGTGCCAGCAGTGTTAATCTTGGGACAGGCTATGGCTACACCTTC CASSVNLGTGYGYTF
TRBJ1-2 - - TRBV7-3 TGTGCCAGCAGCCCCGACAGTGGGGGAACCTATGGCTACACCTTC CASSPDSGGTYGYTF
TRBJ1-1 TRBD1 - TRBV7-9 TGTGCCAGCAGCCTTACCGGGACAGGGTTTAACACTGAAGCTTTCTTT CASSLTGTGFNTEAFF
TRBJ2-5 - - TRBV6-6 TGTGCCAGCACCAAACGGGGGACTTCGGAGACCCAGTACTTC CASTKRGTSETQYF
TRBJ1-1 - few TRBV5-5 TGTGCCAGCAGCGAACCGGTGGAGAACACTGAAGCTTTCTTT CASSEPVENTEAFF